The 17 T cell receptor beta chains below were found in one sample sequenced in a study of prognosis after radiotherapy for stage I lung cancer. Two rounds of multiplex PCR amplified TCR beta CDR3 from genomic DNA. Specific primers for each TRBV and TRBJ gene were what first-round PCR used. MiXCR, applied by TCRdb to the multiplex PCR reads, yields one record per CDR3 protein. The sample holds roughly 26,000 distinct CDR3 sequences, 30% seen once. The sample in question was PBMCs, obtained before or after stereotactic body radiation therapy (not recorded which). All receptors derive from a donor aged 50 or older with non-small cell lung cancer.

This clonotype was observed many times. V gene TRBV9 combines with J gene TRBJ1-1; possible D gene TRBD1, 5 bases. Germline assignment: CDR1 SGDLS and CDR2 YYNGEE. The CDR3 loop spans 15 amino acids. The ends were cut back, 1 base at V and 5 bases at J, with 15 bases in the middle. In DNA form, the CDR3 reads TGTGCCAGCAGCGTAATAGGGGAGGGGTCGACTGAAGCTTTCTTT. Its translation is CASSVIGEGSTEAFF. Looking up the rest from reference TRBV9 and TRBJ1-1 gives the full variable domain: DSGVTQTPKHLITATGQRVTLRCSPRSGDLSVYWYQQSLDQGLQFLIQYYNGEERAKGNILERFSAQQFPDLHSELNLSSLELGDSALYFCASSVIGEGSTEAFFGQGTRLTVV.

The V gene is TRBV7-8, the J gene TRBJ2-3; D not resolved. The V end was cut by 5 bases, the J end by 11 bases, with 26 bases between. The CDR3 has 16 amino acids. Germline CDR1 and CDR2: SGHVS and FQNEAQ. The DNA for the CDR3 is TGTGCCAGCAGCGCCCAGAGGATAACAGCCCAGATAGGGCAGTATTTT. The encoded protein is CASSAQRITAQIGQYF. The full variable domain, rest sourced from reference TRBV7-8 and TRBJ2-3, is GAGVSQSPRYKVAKRGQDVALRCDPISGHVSLFWYQQALGQGPEFLTYFQNEAQLDKSGLPSDRFFAERPEGSVSTLKIQRTQQEDSAVYLCASSAQRITAQIGQYFGPGTRLTVL.

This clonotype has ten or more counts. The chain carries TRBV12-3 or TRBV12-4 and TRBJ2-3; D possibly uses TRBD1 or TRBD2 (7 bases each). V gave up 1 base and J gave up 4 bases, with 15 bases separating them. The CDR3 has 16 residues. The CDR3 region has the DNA TGTGCCAGCAGTTTAGTTACACAGGGGAGGGCAGATACGCAGTATTTT. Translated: CASSLVTQGRADTQYF.

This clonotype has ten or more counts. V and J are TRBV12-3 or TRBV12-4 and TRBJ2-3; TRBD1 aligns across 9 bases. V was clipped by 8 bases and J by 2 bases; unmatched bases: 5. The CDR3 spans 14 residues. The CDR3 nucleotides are TGTGCCAGCGGGGACAGGGCATTCACAGATACGCAGTATTTT. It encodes CASGDRAFTDTQYF.

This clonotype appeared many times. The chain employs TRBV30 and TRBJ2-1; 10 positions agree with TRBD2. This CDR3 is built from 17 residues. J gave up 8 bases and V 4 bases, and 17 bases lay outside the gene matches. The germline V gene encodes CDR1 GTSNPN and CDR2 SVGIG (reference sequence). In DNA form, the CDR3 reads TGTGCCTGGACCCCTGGTGTCGGGCTAGCGGGAGTCGATGAGCAGTTCTTC. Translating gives CAWTPGVGLAGVDEQFF.

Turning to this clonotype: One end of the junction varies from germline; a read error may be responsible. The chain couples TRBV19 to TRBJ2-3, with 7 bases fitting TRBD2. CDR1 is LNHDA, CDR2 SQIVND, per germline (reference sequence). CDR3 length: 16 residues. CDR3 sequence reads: CASIIGRGLSTDTQYF. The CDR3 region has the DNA TGTGCCAGTATTATTGGGAGGGGCTTATCCACAGATACCCAGTATTTT.

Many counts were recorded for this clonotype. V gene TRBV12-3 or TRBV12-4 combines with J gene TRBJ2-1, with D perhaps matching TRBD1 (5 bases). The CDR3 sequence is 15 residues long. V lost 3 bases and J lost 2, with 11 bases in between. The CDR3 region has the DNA TGTGCCAGCAGTTTCCTCAGGGTGGCCTACAATGAGCAGTTCTTC. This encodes CASSFLRVAYNEQFF.

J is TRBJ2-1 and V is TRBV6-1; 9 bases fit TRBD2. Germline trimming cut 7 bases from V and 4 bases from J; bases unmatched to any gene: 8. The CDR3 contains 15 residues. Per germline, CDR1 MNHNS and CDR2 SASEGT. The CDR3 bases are TGTGCCAGCAATGGGCTAGCGGGGCTATACAATGAGCAGTTCTTC. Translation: CASNGLAGLYNEQFF.

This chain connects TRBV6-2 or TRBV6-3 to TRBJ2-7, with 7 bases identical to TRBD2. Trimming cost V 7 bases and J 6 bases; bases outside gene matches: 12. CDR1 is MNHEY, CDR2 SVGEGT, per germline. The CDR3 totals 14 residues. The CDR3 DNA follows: TGTGCCAGCAACTCGGGGGGTACCGGGGGCGAGCAGTACTTC. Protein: CASNSGGTGGEQYF.

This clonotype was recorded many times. The chain's CDR3 is CASSIDRGYSNQPQHF. CDR3 nucleotide sequence: TGTGCCAGTAGTATCGACAGGGGCTATAGCAATCAGCCCCAGCATTTT. The V and J genes are TRBV19 and TRBJ1-5, with TRBD1 identical over 8 bases. Germline CDR1 and CDR2: LNHDA and SQIVND (reference sequence). The CDR3 has 16 amino acids. Trimming at V came to 3 bases and at J to 0 bases, leaving 4 bases not matched to a gene.

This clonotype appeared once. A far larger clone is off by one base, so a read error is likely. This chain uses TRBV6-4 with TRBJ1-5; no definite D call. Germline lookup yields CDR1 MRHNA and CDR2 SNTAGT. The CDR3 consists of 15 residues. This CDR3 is CASSEVWIINKPQHF. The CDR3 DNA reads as TGTGCCAGCAGTGAAGTATGGATAATCAATAAGCCCCAGCATTTT.

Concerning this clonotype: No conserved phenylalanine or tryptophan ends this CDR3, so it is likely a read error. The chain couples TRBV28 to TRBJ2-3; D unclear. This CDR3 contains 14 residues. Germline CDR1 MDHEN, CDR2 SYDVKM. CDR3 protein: CAISSGRSTDTQYL. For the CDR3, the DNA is TGTGCCATCAGTTCCGGACGGAGCACAGATACGCAGTATTTA.

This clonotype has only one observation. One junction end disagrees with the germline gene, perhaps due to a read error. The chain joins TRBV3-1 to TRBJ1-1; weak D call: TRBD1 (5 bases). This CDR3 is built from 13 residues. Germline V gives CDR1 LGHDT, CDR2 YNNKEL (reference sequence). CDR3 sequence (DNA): TGTGCCAGCAGCCAATCAGGGAGCACTGAATCTTTCTTT. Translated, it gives CASSQSGSTESFF.

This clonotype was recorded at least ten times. The CDR3 DNA reads as TGTGCCAGCTCGGGCCTTGGGCGGGAGTCCCCAGATACGCAGTATTTT. Translated, it gives CASSGLGRESPDTQYF. This chain uses TRBV18 with TRBJ2-3, with TRBD2 matching over 7 bases. With 6 bases clipped from V and 4 bases from J, the junction kept 13 bases outside the gene matches. The length of the CDR3 is 16 residues. The germline CDR1 and CDR2 sequences are KGHSH and LQKENI. Combining the CDR3 with reference TRBV18 and TRBJ2-3 gives the whole variable domain NAGVMQNPRHLVRRRGQEARLRCSPMKGHSHVYWYRQLPEEGLKFMVYLQKENIIDESGMPKERFSAEFPKEGPSILRIQQVVRGDSAAYFCASSGLGRESPDTQYFGPGTRLTVL.

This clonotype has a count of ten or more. CDR3 sequence reads: CASSLVLGGNTIYF. DNA of the CDR3: TGTGCCAGCAGCTTAGTGTTAGGCGGAAACACCATATATTTT. The chain recombines TRBV7-2 with TRBJ1-3, with D unresolved. In germline, CDR1 is SGHTA, CDR2 FQGNSA. The CDR3 runs to 14 residues. V lost 1 base and J lost 4, with 8 bases in between.

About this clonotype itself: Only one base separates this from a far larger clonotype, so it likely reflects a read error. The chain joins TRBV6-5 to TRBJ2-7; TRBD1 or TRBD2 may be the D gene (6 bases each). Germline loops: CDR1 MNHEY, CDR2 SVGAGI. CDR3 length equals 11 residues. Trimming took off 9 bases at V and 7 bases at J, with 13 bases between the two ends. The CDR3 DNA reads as TGTGCCAGAAGAGTAGGGGGGGAGCAGTACTTC. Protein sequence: CARRVGGEQYF.

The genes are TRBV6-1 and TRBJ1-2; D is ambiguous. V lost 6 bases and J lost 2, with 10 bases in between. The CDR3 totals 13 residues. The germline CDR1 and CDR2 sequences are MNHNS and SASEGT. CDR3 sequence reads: CASSSARNYGYTF. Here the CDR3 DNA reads TGTGCCAGCAGCTCGGCCAGAAACTATGGCTACACCTTC.